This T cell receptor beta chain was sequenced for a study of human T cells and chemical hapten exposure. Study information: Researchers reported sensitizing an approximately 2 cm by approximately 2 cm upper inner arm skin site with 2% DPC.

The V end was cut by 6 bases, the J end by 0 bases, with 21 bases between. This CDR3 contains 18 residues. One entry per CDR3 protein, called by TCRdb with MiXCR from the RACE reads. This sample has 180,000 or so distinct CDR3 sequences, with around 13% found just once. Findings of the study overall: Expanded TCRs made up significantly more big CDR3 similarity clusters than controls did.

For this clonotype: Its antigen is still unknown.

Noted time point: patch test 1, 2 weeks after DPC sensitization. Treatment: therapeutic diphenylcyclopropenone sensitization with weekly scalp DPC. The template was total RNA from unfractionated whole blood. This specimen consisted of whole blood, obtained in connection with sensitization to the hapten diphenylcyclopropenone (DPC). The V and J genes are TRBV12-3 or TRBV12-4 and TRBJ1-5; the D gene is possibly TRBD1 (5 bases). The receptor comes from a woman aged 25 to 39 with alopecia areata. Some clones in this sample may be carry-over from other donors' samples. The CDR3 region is CASSNRLSGAGSNQPQHF. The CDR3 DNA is TGTGCCAGCAGCAACCGACTAAGCGGGGCAGGTAGCAATCAGCCCCAGCATTTT.